The sequence of this TCR beta chain was determined in a study of CD8+ T cells in alopecia areata (dated by TCRdb to the late 2010s). Some background on the complete study: To study T cell clonal expansion in alopecia areata, the researchers applied high-throughput TCRbeta sequencing to both the C3H/HeJ mouse model and human patients. RNA was extracted with the PAXgene miRNA kit for fixed scalp, the miRNeasy kit for PBMCs, and the RNeasy kit for mouse skin. Human TCRbeta sequencing covered scalp tissue and sorted CD4+ and CD8+ peripheral blood T cells from patchy and totalis/universalis alopecia areata patients and healthy controls. Clonality in the scalp was compared among normal scalp (n=4), patchy alopecia areata scalp (n=8), and alopecia totalis/universalis scalp (n=8). Amplification of TCRbeta CDR3 regions was done by immunoSEQ multiplex PCR using 35 Vbeta forward primers and 13 Jbeta reverse primers.

A word on this clone: Its antigen remains undetermined. No much larger clone exists at a distance of one base, and base qualities are not known.

Points the paper makes about the study in general: Compared with normal scalp, lesional scalp had higher clonality and more expanded CD8+ clones, particularly in alopecia totalis/universalis, a pattern that suggests antigenic drive. Shared TCR sequences between patients were less evident than in mice, which may be partly attributable to HLA diversity in the patient population. Resident alphabeta T cells in normal human skin are also sequenced, complicating scalp TCR repertoire analysis, unlike mouse skin dominated by gammadelta T cells.

The germline V gene yields SGHAT for CDR1 and FQNNGV for CDR2. Including cysteine and phenylalanine, the CDR3 has 12 amino acids. Only the CDR3 DNA is retained, 36 bases long and in frame from the first base. Deletion took 5 bases off V and 9 bases off J, with a span of 11 bases between the germline ends. Lesional scalp punch biopsies and peripheral blood were collected from alopecia areata patients. PBMCs were isolated by density centrifugation and stained for CD3, CD4 and CD8, after which CD4+ and CD8+ T cells were sorted on a FACSAria. Alopecia areata patients who were not treated were recruited through a multicenter biomarker study. Blood CD8+ T cells from a few biomarker-study patients were further sorted into NKG2D-low and NKG2D-high fractions. The library was built by means of the immunoSEQ multiplex PCR assay. RNA was extracted from all samples and reverse transcribed into cDNA, which served as template for TCR sequencing. SuperScript III was used to make first-strand cDNA, primed with a 2:1 mix of oligo-dT and random hexamers. A synthetic immune receptor repertoire was used to gauge amplification bias, and whatever bias remained was removed computationally. Turning to the authors' computational methods: Raw reads were preprocessed for error removal, and CDR3 was defined according to IMGT conventions as running from the conserved cysteine to phenylalanine. To get clonality, Shannon entropy was normalized by log2 of the number of productive unique TCRs and the result was subtracted from 1. Whether scalp clones were CD4 or CD8 was inferred by matching scalp TCRbeta sequences against CD4 and CD8 repertoires sorted from blood. TCRdb limited this immuneACCESS table to in-frame rearrangements with V and J called. A share of clones is missing; checked studies link under half to unresolved V genes, and the rest is unexplained. Clone size and V and J calls were adopted from that table, with D and trimming inferred from the DNA. In this sample the table shows around 34,000 clones, approximately 60% of which occur a single time. The biggest ten clones account for around 40% of the sample.

The V and J genes are TRBV11-2 and TRBJ2-1, with an unclear D gene assignment. The sequencing input was NKG2D-high CD8+ T cells sorted from blood. The sample's cell subset or site label, in plain terms: sorted CD8+ NKG2D-high blood T cells. The sequence was collected from a human donor with alopecia areata. The CDR3 loop reads CASSSLSTEQFF. The nucleotide sequence reads TGTGCCAGCAGCAGCCTTAGTACTGAGCAGTTCTTC.